This TCR beta chain was sequenced in a study of OX40 agonist ivuxolimab in advanced cancers. Study-level background: In this trial design, patients received ivuxolimab intravenously at 0.01 to 10 mg/kg every 2 weeks. Notes on the study in general: Specificity for antigen went undetermined in the expanded peripheral T cells.

As for this clone: What it binds is unknown.

Samples were taken at baseline and on day 1 of cycles 4 and 7. Only in-frame clones appear in the TCRdb table, and some are missing; sequencing was by immunoSEQ multiplex PCR. The sample records about 77,000 clones, around 83% being singletons. The ends were cut back, 2 bases at V and 4 bases at J, with 10 bases in the middle. The CDR3 runs 14 residues. From germline, CDR1 is SGHNT and CDR2 YENEEA. The chain uses TRBV11-3 and TRBJ2-3; D is possibly TRBD2 (5 bases). The material was CD4+ or CD8+ T cells sorted from blood, obtained in a trial of the OX40 agonist ivuxolimab. The clonotype originates from an adult with an advanced solid tumor such as melanoma, head and neck, liver or kidney cancer. CDR3 bases: TGTGCCAGCAGCTTACGGGGAGAAGCAGATACGCAGTATTTT. This sequence encodes CASSLRGEADTQYF. Based on the CDR3 plus reference TRBV11-3 and TRBJ2-3, the full variable domain is EAGVVQSPRYKIIEKKQPVAFWCNPISGHNTLYWYLQNLGQGPELLIRYENEEAVDDSQLPKDRFSAERLKGVDSTLKIQPAELGDSAVYLCASSLRGEADTQYFGPGTRLTVL.